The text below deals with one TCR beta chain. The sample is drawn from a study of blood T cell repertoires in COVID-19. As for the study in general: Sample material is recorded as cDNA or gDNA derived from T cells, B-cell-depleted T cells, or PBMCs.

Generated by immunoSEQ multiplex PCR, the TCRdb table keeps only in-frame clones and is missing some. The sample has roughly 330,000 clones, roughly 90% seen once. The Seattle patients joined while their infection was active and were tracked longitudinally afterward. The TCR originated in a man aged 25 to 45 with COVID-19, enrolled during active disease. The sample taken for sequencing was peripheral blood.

The DNA for the CDR3 is TGTGCCAGCAGCCCGAGAGGGGGCATCACTGAAGCTTTCTTT. Its translation is CASSPRGGITEAFF. This sequence joins TRBV7-2 and TRBJ1-1, with 7 positions matching TRBD1. Germline assignment: CDR1 SGHTA and CDR2 FQGNSA. The trim removed 5 bases at V and 4 bases at J, leaving 7 bases unmatched. This CDR3 is 14 amino acids long.